The T cell receptor (beta chain) described here comes from a study of OX40 agonist ivuxolimab in advanced cancers. Study-level information: Males comprised 82.7% of the group, whose mean age was about 60 years (range 23 to 79). Study-level points and caveats: Normalized expansion of T-cell clones was also low for some nonresponders.

As for this clone: Its target is not known.

The repertoire was sequenced with immunoSEQ multiplex PCR; TCRdb's copy has only in-frame clones and lacks some. The profile covers approximately 82,000 clones, with more than 70% appearing a single time and approximately 6.5% taken by the ten largest. The clonotype originates from an adult with an advanced solid tumor such as melanoma, head and neck, liver or kidney cancer. The sequencing here drew on CD4+ or CD8+ T cells sorted from blood, taken in a trial of the OX40 agonist ivuxolimab.

The chain's CDR3 is CASSPQGDLNYGYTF. CDR3 sequence (DNA): TGTGCCAGCTCACCACAGGGGGACCTCAACTATGGCTACACCTTC. The V gene is TRBV18, the J gene TRBJ1-2, with a possible D match to TRBD1 (6 bases). Per germline, CDR1 KGHSH and CDR2 LQKENI. This CDR3 has 15 amino acids. V was trimmed by 1 base and J by 2 bases, leaving 11 bases between them.